This T cell receptor beta chain appears in the sequencing data of a study of spatial heterogeneity in lung cancer. This CDR3 comprises 13 residues. Trimming took 3 bases from V and 3 from J, leaving 9 bases between them. Germline CDR1 reads SGDLS; CDR2 reads YYNGEE. This clonotype was counted many times. The time point is: sample taken at primary tumor resection. The input material, whole RNA from tumor, nontumor lung or frozen PBMC, was sequenced unsorted. Unique molecular identifiers, one per molecule, were present on every TCR cDNA molecule. MiXCR, applied by TCRdb to the 5' RACE reads, yields one record per CDR3 protein. The sample holds about 6,900 distinct CDR3 sequences, about 3.9% seen once.

This sequence originates from a female donor with early-stage non-small cell lung cancer. The gene calls are TRBV9 and TRBJ1-1; D ambiguous. The input for sequencing was normal lung tissue next to the tumor, taken at surgery. The CDR3 protein is CASSEVGYTEAFF. CDR3 coding DNA: TGTGCCAGCAGCGAGGTAGGCTACACTGAAGCTTTCTTT.